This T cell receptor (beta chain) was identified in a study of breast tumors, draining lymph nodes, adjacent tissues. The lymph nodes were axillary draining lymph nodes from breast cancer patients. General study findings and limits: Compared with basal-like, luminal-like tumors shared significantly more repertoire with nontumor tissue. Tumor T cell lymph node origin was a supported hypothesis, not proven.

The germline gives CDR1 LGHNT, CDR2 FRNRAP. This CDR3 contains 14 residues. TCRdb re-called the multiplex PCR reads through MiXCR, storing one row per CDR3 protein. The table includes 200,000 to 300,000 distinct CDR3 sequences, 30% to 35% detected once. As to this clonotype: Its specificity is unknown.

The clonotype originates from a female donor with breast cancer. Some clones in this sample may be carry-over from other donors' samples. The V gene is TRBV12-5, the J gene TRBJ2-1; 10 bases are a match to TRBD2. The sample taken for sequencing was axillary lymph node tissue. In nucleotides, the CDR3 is TGTGCCAGCAGCGCCGGGACTAGCGTCAATGAGCAGTTCTTC. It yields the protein CASSAGTSVNEQFF.